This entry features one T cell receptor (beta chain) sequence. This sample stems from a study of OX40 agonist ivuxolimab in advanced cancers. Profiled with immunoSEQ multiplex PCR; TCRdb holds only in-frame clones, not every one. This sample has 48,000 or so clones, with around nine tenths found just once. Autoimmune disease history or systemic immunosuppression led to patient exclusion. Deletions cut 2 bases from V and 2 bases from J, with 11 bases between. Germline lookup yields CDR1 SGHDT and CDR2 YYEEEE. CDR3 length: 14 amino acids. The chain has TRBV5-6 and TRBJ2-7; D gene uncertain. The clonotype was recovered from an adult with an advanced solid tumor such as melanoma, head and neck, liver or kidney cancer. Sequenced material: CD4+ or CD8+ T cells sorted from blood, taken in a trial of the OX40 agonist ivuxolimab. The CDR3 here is CASSFNVGPYEQYF. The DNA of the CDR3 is TGTGCCAGCAGCTTCAATGTCGGACCCTACGAGCAGTACTTC.